The clone carrying this T cell receptor (beta chain) was observed a handful of times. The CDR3 runs 16 residues. Germline-derived CDR1 and CDR2 are LGHNA and YNFKEQ. Deletions cut 1 base from V and 7 bases from J, with 19 bases between. Only in-frame clones appear in the TCRdb table, and some are missing; sequencing was by immunoSEQ multiplex PCR. The data show about 59,000 clones, approximately 92% seen once. The data originate from a study of control samples from healthy donors and cancer patients. This chain uses TRBV4-2 with TRBJ1-2, with D maybe TRBD1 (5 bases). This sequence was found in a man between 35 and 55 years old with colorectal cancer. The sequencing input was PBMCs. The CDR3 spells CASSQAGGPGPAGYTF. CDR3 bases: TGTGCCAGCAGCCAAGCAGGTGGGCCGGGGCCCGCTGGCTACACCTTC.